Presented here are 28 T cell receptor beta chains from one specimen sequenced in a study of human T cells and chemical hapten exposure. Documented time point: healthy volunteer bleed at 6 weeks. Before extraction, the whole blood was not fractionated, and total RNA was taken from it. TCRdb reprocessed the RACE reads via MiXCR and lists one record per CDR3 protein. The table lists 65,000 to 80,000 distinct CDR3 sequences, roughly 8.6% of them singletons, with 1.5% in the top ten. Sequencing was done on a sample of whole blood. The source is a male donor in good health. Some clones in this sample may be carry-over from other donors' samples.

This clonotype was seen a few times. This sequence joins TRBV11-2 and TRBJ1-3, with 7 bases fitting TRBD1. In germline, CDR1 is SGHAT, CDR2 FQNNGV. CDR3 length: 14 amino acids. Trimming at V came to 2 bases and at J to 7 bases, leaving 5 bases not matched to a gene. In DNA, the CDR3 is TGTGCCAGCAGCTTAAGGGACAGTCTGAACACCATATATTTT. Translating it yields CASSLRDSLNTIYF. Variable domain in full (rest from reference TRBV11-2 and TRBJ1-3): EAGVAQSPRYKIIEKRQSVAFWCNPISGHATLYWYQQILGQGPKLLIQFQNNGVVDDSQLPKDRFSAERLKGVDSTLKIQPAKLEDSAVYLCASSLRDSLNTIYFGEGSWLTVV.

V and J are TRBV9 and TRBJ1-3, with unresolved D. This CDR3 has 17 residues. Germline CDR1 reads SGDLS; CDR2 reads YYNGEE. Trimming stripped 4 bases from V and 0 bases from J, with 17 bases between. DNA of the CDR3: TGTGCCAGCAGCCGCTCCCTAAGCCCCGACTCTGGAAACACCATATATTTT. Its translation: CASSRSLSPDSGNTIYF.

The V call is TRBV10-3, the J call TRBJ2-5, with 8 bases that match TRBD1. The CDR3 runs to 18 residues. Germline trimming cut 0 bases from V and 0 bases from J; bases unmatched to any gene: 9. CDR1 is ENHRY, CDR2 SYGVKD, per germline. DNA for the CDR3: TGTGCCATCAGTGAGTCCCCTCTTTTGACAGGGGACCAAGAGACCCAGTACTTC. Translated, it gives CAISESPLLTGDQETQYF.

This clonotype came up a few times. The V call is TRBV6-6, the J call TRBJ1-2; D uncertain. Germline assignment: CDR1 MNHNY and CDR2 SVGAGI (reference sequence). The V end lost 0 bases, the J end lost 2 bases, and 10 bases lay between the germline ends. The CDR3 has 15 residues. CDR3: CASSYSIRENYGYTF. CDR3 bases: TGTGCCAGCAGTTACTCGATTAGGGAGAACTATGGCTACACCTTC.

This clonotype was recorded many times. The chain is built from TRBV6-1 and TRBJ2-7; TRBD1 agrees at 9 bases. Looked up from germline, CDR1 is MNHNS and CDR2 is SASEGT. Trimming cost V 5 bases and J 6 bases; bases outside gene matches: 2. The CDR3 extends over 12 amino acids. The DNA of the CDR3 is TGTGCCAGCAGTAGGGACAGGGTCGAGCAGTACTTC. Protein: CASSRDRVEQYF.

This clonotype has ten or more counts. The gene calls are TRBV5-4 and TRBJ2-2; the D is unclear. The CDR3 totals 13 residues. The germline CDR1 and CDR2 sequences are SGHNT and YYREEE (reference sequence). Trimming removed 1 base from V and 5 bases from J, with 6 bases in between. CDR3 amino acids: CASSLIGTGELFF. The CDR3 region has the DNA TGTGCCAGCAGCTTGATAGGGACCGGGGAGCTGTTTTTT.

This clonotype was seen only a few times. The rearrangement links TRBV4-1 to TRBJ1-6; D gene unclear. Per germline, CDR1 MGHRA and CDR2 YSYEKL. The CDR3 runs to 18 residues. V was trimmed by 0 bases and J by 0 bases, leaving 12 bases between them. CDR3 sequence reads: CASSQDPVASSYNSPLHF. Here the CDR3 DNA reads TGCGCCAGCAGCCAAGATCCCGTTGCGAGCTCCTATAATTCACCCCTCCACTTT.

This clonotype was detected a few times. The rearrangement uses TRBV4-1 and TRBJ1-6; TRBD1 is a possible D gene (5 bases). Deletions cut 4 bases from V and 0 bases from J, with 7 bases between. The CDR3 loop spans 15 amino acids. Germline-derived CDR1 and CDR2 are MGHRA and YSYEKL. Here the CDR3 reads CASSRRVSYNSPLHF. The CDR3 DNA reads TGCGCCAGCAGCCGCAGGGTCTCCTATAATTCACCCCTCCACTTT.

The sample holds one count of this clonotype. The chain couples TRBV2 to TRBJ2-3, with TRBD2 identical over 11 bases. This CDR3 region has 16 residues. V shed 4 bases, J shed 2 bases, and the junction held 5 bases outside the gene matches. The germline gives CDR1 SNHLY, CDR2 FYNNEI. In DNA form, the CDR3 reads TGTGCCAGCAGTGTTTTAGCGGGGGGGCCCACAGATACGCAGTATTTT. Translated, it gives CASSVLAGGPTDTQYF.

The V call is TRBV29-1, the J call TRBJ2-1, with D perhaps TRBD1 or TRBD2 (5 bases each). Trimming stripped 4 bases from V and 7 bases from J, with 14 bases between. The CDR3 contains 13 residues. Germline V gives CDR1 SQVTM, CDR2 ANQGSEA. The CDR3 nucleotides read TGCAGCGTTGGACAGCAACGAGGGAATGAGCAGTTCTTC. Protein sequence: CSVGQQRGNEQFF.

V is TRBV29-1 and J is TRBJ2-2; maybe TRBD1 (5 bases). The V end was cut by 7 bases, the J end by 1 base, with 7 bases between. CDR1 is SQVTM and CDR2 is ANQGSEA in the germline V gene. The CDR3 contains 12 residues. The CDR3 DNA is TGCAGCGGCGGACAGAACACCGGGGAGCTGTTTTTT. It is translated as CSGGQNTGELFF.

This clonotype has ten or more counts. This chain uses TRBV7-2 with TRBJ1-5, with D tentatively TRBD1 (6 bases). Looked up from germline, CDR1 is SGHTA and CDR2 is FQGNSA. The CDR3 length is 13 residues. Trimming left V 0 bases short and J 7 bases short, with 7 bases between. The CDR3 is CASSLAGAQPQHF. CDR3 coding DNA: TGTGCCAGCAGCTTAGCGGGGGCCCAGCCCCAGCATTTT.

V is TRBV12-3 or TRBV12-4 and J is TRBJ2-1, with D unresolved. The V gene lost 3 bases and the J gene lost 6 bases, with 9 bases spanning the gap. The CDR3 is made up of 13 amino acids. CDR3 protein: CASSFLVGNEQFF. The CDR3 bases are TGTGCCAGCAGTTTTCTAGTCGGCAATGAGCAGTTCTTC.

This clonotype has only a few counts. This rearrangement joins TRBV4-3 to TRBJ2-6; D might be TRBD2 (5 bases). CDR3 length: 16 residues. The V and J ends lost 1 base and 0 bases respectively, with 7 bases between them. CDR1 is LGHNA and CDR2 is YSLEER in the germline V gene. The CDR3 DNA reads as TGCGCCAGCAGCCAAGTAAGCGGCTCTGGGGCCAACGTCCTGACTTTC. Translated: CASSQVSGSGANVLTF.

This clonotype showed up just a few times. V usage is TRBV25-1 and J usage is TRBJ2-7; 9 nucleotides agree with TRBD1. Germline loops: CDR1 MGHDK, CDR2 SYGVNS. The CDR3 runs 15 residues. V was pared by 1 base and J by 2 bases, with 3 bases of the junction left unmatched. The CDR3 loop is CASSEFRQGAYEQYF. CDR3 DNA sequence: TGTGCCAGCAGTGAATTCAGACAGGGGGCCTACGAGCAGTACTTC.

This clonotype came up a few times. The V and J genes are TRBV19 and TRBJ1-5; D gene unclear. Trimming removed 3 bases from V and 0 bases from J, with 6 bases in between. This CDR3 is 14 amino acids long. Germline V gives CDR1 LNHDA, CDR2 SQIVND (reference sequence). CDR3 nucleotides: TGTGCCAGTAGTATGTTTGATAGCAATCAGCCCCAGCATTTT. This codes for CASSMFDSNQPQHF.

The DNA of the CDR3 is TGTGCCAGCAGCCCTACGGGGCAGCCGAACACTGAAGCTTTCTTT. It specifies CASSPTGQPNTEAFF. The chain combines TRBV5-6 with TRBJ1-1, with D possibly being TRBD1 (5 bases). The CDR3 runs 15 residues. Germline assignment: CDR1 SGHDT and CDR2 YYEEEE. Trimming pared 4 bases from V and 1 base from J, leaving 14 bases between.

V and J are TRBV25-1 and TRBJ2-3; maybe TRBD2 (6 bases). The ends were cut back, 3 bases at V and 6 bases at J, with 10 bases in the middle. The CDR3 has 13 amino acids. Looked up from germline, CDR1 is MGHDK and CDR2 is SYGVNS. CDR3: CASSENRGDTQYF. DNA of the CDR3: TGTGCCAGCAGTGAGAACCGGGGGGATACGCAGTATTTT.

This clonotype showed up just a few times. The chain has TRBV7-2 and TRBJ2-3; 9 nucleotides match TRBD2. Trimming removed 1 base from V and 2 bases from J; junction bases left unmatched: 7. CDR3 length: 17 residues. Per the germline V gene, CDR1 is SGHTA and CDR2 is FQGNSA. This CDR3 is CASSLVGSGGYTDTQYF. The CDR3 region has the DNA TGTGCCAGCAGCTTAGTGGGGAGCGGGGGGTACACAGATACGCAGTATTTT.

The rearrangement links TRBV20-1 to TRBJ1-1; weak D call: TRBD1 (5 bases). CDR1 and CDR2 from the germline V gene are DFQATT and SNEGSKA (reference sequence). V lost 3 bases, J lost 7 bases, and 9 bases lay in between. The CDR3 loop spans 11 amino acids. CDR3 region: CSARGGVEAFF. The CDR3 region has the DNA TGCAGTGCTAGGGGAGGGGTTGAAGCTTTCTTT.

The chain carries TRBV7-2 and TRBJ1-2; 7 bases align to TRBD1. The J segment lost 2 bases and the V segment lost 5 bases, leaving 2 bases of the junction unmatched. CDR1 and CDR2 (germline): SGHTA, FQGNSA. The CDR3 runs 13 residues. The CDR3 reads CASSAQGNYGYTF. Written as DNA, the CDR3 is TGTGCCAGCAGCGCACAGGGGAACTATGGCTACACCTTC.

This sequence joins TRBV6-5 and TRBJ2-3; D may be TRBD2 (5 bases). The germline CDR1 and CDR2 sequences are MNHEY and SVGAGI. The CDR3 is 14 residues long. V lost 6 bases and J 6 bases, leaving 16 bases between the germline ends. For the CDR3, the DNA is TGTGCCAGCAGATGGAGCGGCCGTGGGGATACGCAGTATTTT. Residues: CASRWSGRGDTQYF.

There are many counts of this clonotype. The chain is built from TRBV15 and TRBJ2-2; D not resolved. The CDR3 is made up of 15 amino acids. V shed 0 bases and J shed 0 bases, with 5 bases lying between them. Germline CDR1 reads LNHNV; CDR2 reads YYDKDF (reference sequence). Here the CDR3 reads CATSRDRANTGELFF. CDR3 nucleotides: TGTGCCACCAGCAGAGATCGCGCGAACACCGGGGAGCTGTTTTTT.

This clonotype was counted only a few times. The chain combines TRBV29-1 with TRBJ1-1; no reliable D call. With 0 bases removed from V and 3 bases from J, the gap between germline ends came to 8 bases. This CDR3 has 13 amino acids. Germline lookup yields CDR1 SQVTM and CDR2 ANQGSEA. CDR3 region: CSVEDQLDTEAFF. The CDR3 DNA is TGCAGCGTTGAAGATCAACTGGACACTGAAGCTTTCTTT. Full variable domain (remainder filled in from reference TRBV29-1 and TRBJ1-1): SAVISQKPSRDICQRGTSLTIQCQVDSQVTMMFWYRQQPGQSLTLIATANQGSEATYESGFVIDKFPISRPNLTFSTLTVSNMSPEDSSIYLCSVEDQLDTEAFFGQGTRLTVV.

The chain recombines TRBV7-9 with TRBJ1-4; unclear D gene. V was shortened by 0 bases and J by 6 bases, with 8 bases between the two germline ends. The CDR3 loop spans 14 amino acids. CDR1 is SEHNR and CDR2 is FQNEAQ in the germline V gene (reference sequence). The CDR3 DNA follows: TGTGCCAGCAGCTTAGCCCTTGGGGATGAAAAACTGTTTTTT. Its protein product is CASSLALGDEKLFF.

In its sample, this clonotype was seen a few times. This chain links TRBV5-6 with TRBJ2-3, with 7 nucleotides matching TRBD2. The V gene's germline CDR1 is SGHDT and CDR2 YYEEEE. This CDR3 is built from 15 residues. The V segment lost 0 bases and the J segment 1 base; nucleotides outside the gene matches: 2. CDR3 DNA: TGTGCCAGCAGCTTGGTCCGGGGGGGCACAGATACGCAGTATTTT. The encoded protein is CASSLVRGGTDTQYF.

The table lists this clonotype with a few counts. The chain combines TRBV7-2 with TRBJ2-4; 8 bases agree with TRBD1. Germline-derived CDR1 and CDR2 are SGHTA and FQGNSA. V was clipped by 7 bases and J by 3 bases; unmatched bases: 5. CDR3 length: 14 amino acids. CDR3 bases: TGTGCCAGCATCGACAGGGGTGGCAAAAACATTCAGTACTTC. This translates into CASIDRGGKNIQYF. The full variable domain, in which reference TRBV7-2 and TRBJ2-4 provide the parts outside the CDR3, is GAGVSQSPSNKVTEKGKDVELRCDPISGHTALYWYRQSLGQGLEFLIYFQGNSAPDKSGLPSDRFSAERTGGSVSTLTIQRTQQEDSAVYLCASIDRGGKNIQYFGAGTRLSVL.

V is TRBV27 and J is TRBJ2-1; no definite D call. V shed 5 bases and J shed 4 bases, with 6 bases lying between them. Germline V gene data show CDR1 as MNHEY and CDR2 as SMNVEV (reference sequence). The CDR3 has 12 amino acids. Here the CDR3 reads CASSHNYNEQFF. Here the CDR3 DNA reads TGTGCCAGCAGTCATAATTACAATGAGCAGTTCTTC.